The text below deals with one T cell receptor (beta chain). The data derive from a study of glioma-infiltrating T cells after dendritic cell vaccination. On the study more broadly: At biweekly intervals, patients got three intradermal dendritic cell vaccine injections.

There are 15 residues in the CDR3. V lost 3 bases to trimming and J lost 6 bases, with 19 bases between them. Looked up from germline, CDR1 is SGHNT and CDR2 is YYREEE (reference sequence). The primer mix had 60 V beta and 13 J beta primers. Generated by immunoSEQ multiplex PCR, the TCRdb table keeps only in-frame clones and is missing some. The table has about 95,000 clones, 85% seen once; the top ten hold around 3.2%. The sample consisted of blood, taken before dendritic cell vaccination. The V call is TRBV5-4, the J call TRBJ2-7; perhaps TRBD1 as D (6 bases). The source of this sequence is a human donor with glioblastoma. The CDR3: CASSSPGTIGLEQYF. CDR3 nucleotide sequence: TGTGCCAGCAGCTCACCCGGGACAATCGGCCTCGAGCAGTACTTC.